The entry below describes one T cell receptor beta chain. Trimming shortened V by 1 base and J by 5 bases, and 20 bases separated the two germline ends. The CDR3 has 17 residues. Germline V gene data show CDR1 as KGHSH and CDR2 as LQKENI. The data derive from a study of blood T cell repertoires in COVID-19. As for the study in general: Sample material is recorded as cDNA or gDNA derived from T cells, B-cell-depleted T cells, or PBMCs.

Repertoires were generated with immunoSEQ multiplex PCR, while TCRdb's copy carries only in-frame clones and drops some. The table records tens of thousands of clones, 90% of them present only once. The material sequenced was peripheral blood. The chain recombines TRBV18 with TRBJ2-5; D gene ambiguous. The TCR comes from a man between 60 and 70 years old with active or convalescent COVID-19. CDR3 region: CASSPRVEFGWRETQYF. The DNA for the CDR3 is TGTGCCAGCTCACCACGGGTTGAGTTCGGTTGGCGGGAGACCCAGTACTTC.